This T cell receptor beta chain was captured in a study of shared clonotypes between healthy human individuals. Naive CD8 cells were CD45RO-negative, positively selected for CCR7, excluding terminally differentiated effector memory CD45RA+ cells. TCRdb's table, derived via immunoSEQ multiplex PCR, lists solely in-frame clones and lacks some. The table shows nearly 2 million clones, with approximately 94% occurring only once. V was clipped by 3 bases and J by 6 bases; unmatched bases: 6. CDR1 SNHLY and CDR2 FYNNEI come from the germline V gene. This CDR3 is 15 amino acids long. This clonotype was obtained from a man aged 18 to 30 in good health. Sequencing input: naive CD8+ T cells sorted from blood. V usage is TRBV2 and J usage is TRBJ2-7, with TRBD1 matching 12 bases. CDR3 bases: TGTGCCAGCAGTGAGCGGGGGACAGGGGGCTCCGAGCAGTACTTC. Amino acids: CASSERGTGGSEQYF.